The sequence of this TCR beta chain was determined in a study of control samples from healthy donors and cancer patients. This clone was observed a single time. The protocol was immunoSEQ multiplex PCR, while the TCRdb copy is restricted to in-frame clones and leaves out a portion. The table shows 60,000 or so clones, with roughly 90% occurring only once. Germline-derived CDR1 and CDR2 are MDHEN and SYDVKM. V lost 3 bases and J lost 3, with 12 bases in between. The CDR3 consists of 15 residues. The chain joins TRBV28 to TRBJ1-3; D not resolved. Sequenced input: blood. This receptor was obtained from a man aged 50 or older in good health. CDR3 coding DNA: TGTGCCAGCAGTTTCCCCCTCTCTATTGGAAACACCATATATTTT. Its protein is CASSFPLSIGNTIYF. The full variable domain, in which reference TRBV28 and TRBJ1-3 provide the parts outside the CDR3, is DVKVTQSSRYLVKRTGEKVFLECVQDMDHENMFWYRQDPGLGLRLIYFSYDVKMKEKGDIPEGYSVSREKKERFSLILESASTNQTSMYLCASSFPLSIGNTIYFGEGSWLTVV.